The present entry profiles one T cell receptor beta chain with its context. Its antigen is unidentified. This sample is part of a study of T cell repertoires in cytomegalovirus infection. Study information: Evidence of both CMV infection and a matching HLA type came from public TCR beta signatures. The study, taken as a whole, reports: In two of eight donors, the top clonotype was HLA-C-restricted CMV-specific.

TCRdb used MiXCR to reprocess the reads, holding one entry per CDR3 protein. This sample has roughly 230,000 distinct CDR3 sequences; more than 15% occur once, and the top ten carry over 40%. The TCR originated in a human donor in good health (CMV status not recorded). Some clones in this sample may be carry-over from other donors' samples. Sequenced input: CD8+ T cells from PBMCs.

In nucleotides, the CDR3 is TGTGCCAGCCAGAATAGTAACACCGGGGAGCTGTTTTTT. Translation gives CASQNSNTGELFF. The chain joins TRBV6-2 or TRBV6-3 to TRBJ2-2, with unresolved D. The CDR3 totals 13 residues. Trimming removed 8 bases at V and 2 bases at J, with 9 bases between. Germline V gives CDR1 MNHEY, CDR2 SVGEGT.